Listed below are T cell receptor beta chains from one sample, sequenced in a study of CD8+CD57+ T cells in acquired aplastic anemia. TCRdb re-called the reads through MiXCR, storing one row per CDR3 protein. The sample shows 100,000 to 150,000 distinct CDR3 sequences, about 46% of them seen only once. The sequencing sample was made of sorted CD4+, CD8+, or CD8+CD57+ T cells (not recorded which) from PBMCs. All receptors derive from a human donor in good health, serving as a control. CDR3s include the opening cysteine and the closing phenylalanine or tryptophan. The D gene is left open where the match is weak. Some rows have no size entry. The others give once, few or many, or a class for an expanded clone.

D gene	V gene	J gene	clone size	CDR3 protein	CDR3 DNA
NA	TRBV24-1	TRBJ1-2	NA	CATSDYTF	TGTGCCACCAGTGATTACACCTTC
TRBD2	TRBV20-1	TRBJ2-1	NA	CSASSASGGASNEQFF	TGCAGTGCTAGCAGTGCGAGCGGGGGGGCCAGTAATGAGCAGTTCTTC
NA	TRBV5-5	TRBJ1-4	NA	CASSHSGENEKLFF	TGCGCCAGCAGCCACTCAGGGGAAAATGAAAAACTGTTTTTT
NA	TRBV5-1	TRBJ1-4	once	CASSDTGRSEKLFF	TGCGCCAGCAGCGATACAGGGCGAAGTGAAAAACTGTTTTTT
TRBD2	TRBV4-2	TRBJ2-5	NA	CASSQGRGTSGTYERYF	TGTGCCAGCAGCCAAGGGCGTGGAACTAGCGGGACTTACGAGCGGTACTTC
TRBD1	TRBV9	TRBJ1-3	many	CASSPLTGAGSGNTIYF	TGTGCCAGCAGCCCCCTAACAGGGGCCGGCTCTGGAAACACCATATATTTT
TRBD2	TRBV10-3	TRBJ2-5	once	CATTSGQETQYF	TGTGCCACGACTAGCGGGCAAGAGACCCAGTACTTC
TRBD1	TRBV3-1	TRBJ2-7	many	CASSLRTGSGEQYF	TGTGCCAGCAGCCTTCGGACAGGGAGTGGCGAGCAGTACTTC
NA	TRBV13	TRBJ1-1	NA	CASGPGGRTEAFF	TGTGCCAGCGGCCCAGGTGGTCGTACTGAAGCTTTCTTT
TRBD2	TRBV29-1	TRBJ2-3	NA	CSVRTGGAGGTDTQYF	TGCAGCGTTCGGACCGGGGGGGCCGGGGGGACAGATACGCAGTATTTT
NA	TRBV9	TRBJ2-5	NA	CASSVDLGTETQYF	TGTGCCAGCAGCGTAGATCTCGGGACCGAGACCCAGTACTTC
TRBD2	TRBV2	TRBJ2-5	NA	CASTAGGPEETQYF	TGTGCCAGCACGGCGGGGGGGCCAGAAGAGACCCAGTACTTC
NA	TRBV4-1	TRBJ1-4	NA	CASSQDRRGSGATNEKLFF	TGCGCCAGCAGCCAAGATCGGAGAGGGTCTGGAGCAACTAATGAAAAACTGTTTTTT
NA	TRBV29-1	TRBJ1-1	medium-sized	CSVLQGRHTEAFF	TGCAGCGTTTTACAGGGAAGGCACACTGAAGCTTTCTTT
NA	TRBV5-1	TRBJ1-2	once	CASSLESGTNGYTF	TGCGCCAGCAGCTTGGAGTCAGGAACGAATGGCTACACCTTC
NA	TRBV5-1	TRBJ1-4	many	CASSLGGGSEKLFF	TGCGCCAGCAGCTTGGGGGGGGGCAGCGAAAAACTGTTTTTT
NA	TRBV20-1	TRBJ1-1	few	CSARAGHTEAFF	TGCAGTGCTAGAGCAGGGCATACTGAAGCTTTCTTT
TRBD1	TRBV5-1	TRBJ1-6	NA	CASSFGTGVNSPLHF	TGCGCCAGCAGCTTTGGTACAGGGGTTAATTCACCCCTCCACTTT
NA	TRBV10-3	TRBJ2-2	many	CAITQKGDAGELFF	TGTGCCATCACCCAAAAGGGTGACGCCGGGGAGCTGTTTTTT
NA	TRBV10-3	TRBJ2-3	NA	CAISESQQYTQYF	TGTGCCATCAGTGAGTCGCAGCAATATACGCAGTATTTT
NA	TRBV30	TRBJ1-5	many	CAWGQGGDQPQHF	TGTGCCTGGGGACAAGGGGGTGATCAGCCCCAGCATTTT
NA	TRBV25-1	TRBJ1-6	medium-sized	CASSDNAVSGSPLHF	TGTGCCAGCAGTGACAACGCGGTCTCGGGTTCACCCCTCCACTTT
TRBD2	TRBV7-7	TRBJ2-5	NA	CASSLGRGAQETQYF	TGTGCCAGCAGCTTAGGGCGGGGGGCTCAAGAGACCCAGTACTTC
NA	TRBV19	TRBJ2-3	NA	CASSVEGLGGTQYF	TGTGCCAGTAGTGTAGAGGGGCTGGGAGGTACGCAGTATTTT
TRBD2	TRBV20-1	TRBJ2-7	NA	CSAWTSVSEQYF	TGCAGTGCTTGGACTAGCGTAAGCGAGCAGTACTTC
TRBD1	TRBV5-6	TRBJ1-6	NA	CASSLWTGGEAHF	TGTGCCAGCAGCCTCTGGACAGGGGGAGAAGCCCACTTT
NA	TRBV25-1	TRBJ1-2	many	CASSEHGGKDGYTF	TGTGCCAGCAGTGAACACGGGGGAAAGGATGGCTACACCTTC
NA	TRBV15	TRBJ2-1	NA	CATSRQRVGEQFF	TGTGCCACCAGCAGACAGAGGGTGGGTGAGCAGTTCTTC
NA	TRBV14	TRBJ1-3	many	CASSLMAGNTIYF	TGTGCCAGCAGCCTTATGGCCGGAAACACCATATATTTT
TRBD2	TRBV11-1	TRBJ2-7	NA	CASSLVGLATKITESYEQYF	TGTGCCAGCAGCTTAGTGGGACTAGCGACAAAGATAACCGAATCCTACGAGCAGTACTTC